This TCR beta chain was recorded in a study of cytomegalovirus exposure and HLA in healthy donors. Study-wide results and caveats: By a later analysis, the bulk of CMV-associated TCR beta chains appeared HLA-restricted.

CDR3 length: 13 amino acids. Germline loops: CDR1 ENHRY, CDR2 SYGVKD. The ends lost 4 bases at V and 1 base at J; junction bases unmatched: 0. Healthy bone marrow donors supplied every sample. The primer mix had 60 Vbeta and 13 Jbeta primers. Profiled with immunoSEQ multiplex PCR; TCRdb holds only in-frame clones, not every one. The table has tens of thousands of clones, about 80% seen once. This clone was seen a handful of times. Its matching antigen is unknown. The sequencing input was PBMCs. The chain has TRBV10-3 and TRBJ1-1, with TRBD1 identical over 7 bases. This clonotype was sampled from a man aged 25-45 years in good health and CMV-seronegative. The DNA for the CDR3 is TGTGCCATCAGTGGGACAGGGAACACTGAAGCTTTCTTT. This translates into CAISGTGNTEAFF.